This T cell receptor (beta chain) was sequenced in a study of T-cell memory formation after mild COVID-19. TCRdb redid the calling of the 5' RACE reads with MiXCR, one entry per CDR3 protein. The sample has fewer than 450,000 distinct CDR3 sequences; roughly 20% are singletons. The sample holds a few counts of this clonotype. Its target is not known. The trim removed 2 bases at V and 7 bases at J, leaving 12 bases unmatched. This CDR3 has 16 amino acids. Germline-derived CDR1 and CDR2 are SEHNR and FQNEAQ (reference sequence). Study-wide results and caveats: There was no confirmation that second-wave clones peaking on day 37 were SARS-CoV-2 specific. Cross-reactive memory appears to have joined, as suggested by some responding clones showing up in pre-infection memory. CD8+ contracting clones occupied EMRA, while CD4+ ones occupied mainly CM and EM.

Sequencing was carried out using PBMCs or a T cell subset sorted from them (not recorded which). The origin of this receptor is an adult woman who had mild COVID-19 (a few samples of this study predate the infection). Cell type and time point are not known. The J gene is TRBJ2-7, the V gene TRBV7-9; 9 bases agree with TRBD2. CDR3 bases: TGTGCCAGCAGCTTAACGCTACTTCCCGGACTAGCGGAGCAGTACTTC. Its translation: CASSLTLLPGLAEQYF.